The table lists the clone carrying this T cell receptor (beta chain) with a count of one. The target antigen is unknown. The source of the sample is a study of Ad26.COV2.S vaccination and SARS-CoV-2 variants. The protocol was immunoSEQ multiplex PCR, while the TCRdb copy is restricted to in-frame clones and leaves out a portion. Here the sample spans about 350,000 clones, 92% being singletons. General study results and limits: It was found that vaccine and placebo recipients had similar non-spike TCR breadth. Vaccinees displayed broader spike-specific TCR repertoires than placebo recipients. Responses of spike-specific T cells (both CD8+ and CD4+) reportedly showed substantial breadth after vaccination. Measurements of TCR breadth and depth may have given underestimates of the total T cell responses.

The CDR3 sequence is 11 residues long. This receptor was taken from a human donor who had recovered from COVID-19. The chain couples TRBV21-1 to TRBJ2-3. TRBV21-1 constitutes a pseudogene. The sequenced sample was peripheral blood, obtained after recovery from COVID-19. The CDR3 sequence: CASSISDTQYF. In nucleotides, the CDR3 is TGTGCCAGCAGCATTTCAGATACGCAGTATTTT.